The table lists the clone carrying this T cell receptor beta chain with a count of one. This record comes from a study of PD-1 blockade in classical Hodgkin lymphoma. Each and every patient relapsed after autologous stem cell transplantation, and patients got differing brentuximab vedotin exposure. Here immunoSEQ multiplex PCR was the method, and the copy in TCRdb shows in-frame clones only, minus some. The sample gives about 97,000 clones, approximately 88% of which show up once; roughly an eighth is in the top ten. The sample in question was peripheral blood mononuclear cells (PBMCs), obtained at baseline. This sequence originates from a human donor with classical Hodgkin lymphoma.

CDR3 nucleotide sequence: TGTGCCAGCAGGTTAGCGCGTTCGGGCTCCTACAATGAGCAGTTCTTC. It translates to CASRLARSGSYNEQFF. The J gene is TRBJ2-1, the V gene TRBV27; TRBD2 is a possible D gene (5 bases). Trimming cost V 6 bases and J 0 bases, with 15 bases left between them. Germline V lookup: CDR1 MNHEY, CDR2 SMNVEV (reference sequence). CDR3 length: 16 amino acids.